This T cell receptor (beta chain) appears in the sequencing data of a study of cytomegalovirus exposure and HLA in healthy donors. Clones were read by immunoSEQ multiplex PCR, and TCRdb kept only the in-frame ones, dropping some. The table includes under 400,000 clones, roughly 86% detected once. This TCR was recovered from a man younger than 40 in good health and CMV-seronegative. The sequenced sample was PBMCs.

CDR3 residues: CASRPVRQNTEAFF. CDR3 bases: TGTGCCAGCAGACCAGTGAGGCAGAACACTGAAGCTTTCTTT. The V call is TRBV7-9, the J call TRBJ1-1; no clear D. The CDR3 contains 14 residues. Germline V lookup: CDR1 SEHNR, CDR2 FQNEAQ (reference sequence). The ends were cut back, 6 bases at V and 1 base at J, with 12 bases in the middle.